This T cell receptor beta chain was identified in a study of identical twins. TCRdb ran MiXCR on the 5' RACE reads and lists one entry per CDR3 protein. This table has 700,000 or so distinct CDR3 sequences, roughly 20% appearing once. Whole-study findings and limits: Out-of-frame beta chain sequences displayed weaker excess sharing between twins.

About this clonotype: Its antigen is not known.

Between the trimmed V and J ends, which lost 4 bases and 4 bases, there was a span of 7 bases. CDR1 is SGHRS, CDR2 YFSETQ, per germline. The CDR3 length is 12 residues. This sample also belongs to another study, concerning T cells expressing NK-cell markers.

The V gene is TRBV5-1, the J gene TRBJ2-3; D is ambiguous. Material for sequencing was PBMCs. This TCR was recovered from a woman under 30 in good health. Written as DNA, the CDR3 is TGCGCCAGCAGCGCAATTTCAGATACGCAGTATTTT. Protein: CASSAISDTQYF.